This TCR beta chain originates from a study of blood T cell repertoires in COVID-19. TCRdb's table, derived via immunoSEQ multiplex PCR, lists solely in-frame clones and lacks some. The sample yields fewer than 400,000 clones, 75% to 90% seen once. Those who participated ranged in age from 18 to 89 years and resided in roughly 26 US areas. Cohorts were based on clinical histories the participants reported. The study recruited exposed participants who had met a COVID-19 case within 2 weeks before entry. Sequenced sample: PBMCs or T cells enriched from blood (not recorded which). The receptor's source is a woman in her 30s who had been exposed to COVID-19.

The CDR3 region is CASSLFQADTQYF. Here the CDR3 DNA reads TGCGCCAGCAGCTTATTCCAGGCGGATACGCAGTATTTT. The chain carries TRBV5-1 and TRBJ2-3; D gene uncertain. The germline V gene has CDR1 SGHRS and CDR2 YFSETQ. V lost 2 bases, J lost 6 bases, and 10 bases lay in between. CDR3 size: 13 residues.